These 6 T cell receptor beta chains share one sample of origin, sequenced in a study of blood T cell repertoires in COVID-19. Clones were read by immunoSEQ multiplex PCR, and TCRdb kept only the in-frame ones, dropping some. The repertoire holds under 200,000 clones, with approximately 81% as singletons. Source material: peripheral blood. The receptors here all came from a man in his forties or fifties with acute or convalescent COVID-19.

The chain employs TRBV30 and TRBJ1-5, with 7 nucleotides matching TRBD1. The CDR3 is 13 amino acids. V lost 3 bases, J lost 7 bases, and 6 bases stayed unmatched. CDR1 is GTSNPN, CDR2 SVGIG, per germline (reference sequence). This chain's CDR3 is CAWSGGGSQPQHF. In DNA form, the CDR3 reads TGTGCCTGGAGCGGAGGGGGCAGCCAGCCCCAGCATTTT.

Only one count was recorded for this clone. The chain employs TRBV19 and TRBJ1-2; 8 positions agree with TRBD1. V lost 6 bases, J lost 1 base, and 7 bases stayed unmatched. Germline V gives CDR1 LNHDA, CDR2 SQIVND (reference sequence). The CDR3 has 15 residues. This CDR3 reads CASSVRGQGNYGYTF. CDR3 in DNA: TGTGCCAGTAGCGTCAGGGGGCAGGGTAACTATGGCTACACCTTC.

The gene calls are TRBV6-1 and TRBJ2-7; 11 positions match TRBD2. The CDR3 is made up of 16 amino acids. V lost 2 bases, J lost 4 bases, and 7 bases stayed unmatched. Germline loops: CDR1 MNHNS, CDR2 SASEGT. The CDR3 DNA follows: TGTGCCAGCAGTGAAATGGCTAGCGGGGGGTGGTACGAGCAGTACTTC. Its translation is CASSEMASGGWYEQYF.

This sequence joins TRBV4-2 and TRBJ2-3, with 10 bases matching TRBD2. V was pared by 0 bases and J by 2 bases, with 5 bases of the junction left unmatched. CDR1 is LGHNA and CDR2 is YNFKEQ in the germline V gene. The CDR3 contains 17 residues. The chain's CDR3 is CASSQEVAGGHTDTQYF. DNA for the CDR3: TGTGCCAGCAGCCAAGAAGTAGCGGGGGGCCACACAGATACGCAGTATTTT.

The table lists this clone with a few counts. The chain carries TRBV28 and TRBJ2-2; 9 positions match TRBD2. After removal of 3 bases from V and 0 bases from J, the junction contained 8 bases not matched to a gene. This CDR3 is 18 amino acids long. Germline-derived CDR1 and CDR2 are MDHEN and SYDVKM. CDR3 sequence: CASSFLPSGEANTGELFF. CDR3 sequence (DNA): TGTGCCAGCAGTTTTCTCCCTAGCGGGGAAGCGAACACCGGGGAGCTGTTTTTT.

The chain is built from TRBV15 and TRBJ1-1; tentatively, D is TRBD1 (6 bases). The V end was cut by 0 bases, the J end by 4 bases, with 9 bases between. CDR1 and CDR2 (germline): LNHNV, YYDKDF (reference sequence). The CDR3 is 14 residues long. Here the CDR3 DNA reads TGTGCCACCAGCAGAGATCGGGGGGCCACTGAAGCTTTCTTT. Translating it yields CATSRDRGATEAFF.